This T cell receptor beta chain is from a study of CD8 T cells in ankylosing spondylitis. General study results and limits: Clones that were linked to disease were CD8+ and were relatively rare in peripheral blood. Matched ankylosing spondylitis synovial fluid reportedly contained a significantly enriched population of disease-linked clones.

After removal of 2 bases from V and 8 bases from J, the junction contained 7 bases not matched to a gene. Germline lookup yields CDR1 MNHEY and CDR2 SVGAGI. The CDR3 runs to 16 residues. A quantitative 5'-RACE method, one with molecular barcodes, was used to make TCR beta libraries. TCRdb analysed the 5' RACE reads with MiXCR anew, one entry per CDR3 protein. The table has 250,000 to 350,000 distinct CDR3 sequences, roughly 20% seen once. Regarding this clonotype: Its antigen is unidentified.

This receptor was taken from a male donor with ankylosing spondylitis or in good health (not recorded which). The specimen sequenced was blood, either unsorted or a sorted T cell fraction (not recorded which). V is TRBV6-5 and J is TRBJ2-1, with 12 bases identical to TRBD2. The CDR3 bases are TGTGCCAGCAGTTACGGGAGGACTAGCGGGAAGGATGAGCAGTTCTTC. This sequence encodes CASSYGRTSGKDEQFF.